This T cell receptor beta chain was identified in a study of T cell changes during pregnancy in multiple sclerosis. Germline V lookup: CDR1 MNHEY, CDR2 SMNVEV (reference sequence). CDR3 length: 15 amino acids. Trimming took 5 bases from V and 1 from J; bases not matched to a gene: 4. Assay used: immunoSEQ multiplex PCR; TCRdb lists only in-frame clones, some missing. The table lists 45,000 to 65,000 clones, around 90% of them singletons, with 0.25% to 0.3% in the top ten. The chain employs TRBV27 and TRBJ1-1; TRBD1 aligns across 10 bases. This clonotype was sampled from a female donor with multiple sclerosis, enrolled in a pregnancy study. The sample in question was CD4+ T cells from peripheral blood mononuclear cells, obtained in the second trimester of pregnancy. For the CDR3, the DNA is TGTGCCAGCAGTCGACGGGACAGGGGGAACACTGAAGCTTTCTTT. Amino acid sequence: CASSRRDRGNTEAFF.